The 31 T cell receptor beta chains below come from one sample, sequenced in a study of T cell responses to AZD1222 COVID-19 vaccine (dated by TCRdb to the early 2020s). The protocol used for the library was the immunoSEQ multiplex PCR assay. TCRdb obtained this table from immuneACCESS and retained in-frame rearrangements with V and J assigned. These tables miss some clones; where compared with another copy, unresolved V genes account for less than half of the shortfall, and the remainder is unexplained. The sample table holds 150,000 to 180,000 clones, of which roughly 90% were seen once. The ten largest clones capture 18% of the sample. Reading the label with the study, this specimen's time point is: baseline before first vaccination. This sample comprised peripheral blood, obtained on day 0 of AZD1222 vaccination. The source of these receptors is an adult in good health.

CDR3 amino acids: CSAYGTPKNYNEQFF. The CDR3 coding sequence is TGCAGCGCCTACGGGACACCCAAAAACTACAATGAGCAGTTCTTC. The rearrangement joins TRBV29-1 to TRBJ2-1; D perhaps matches TRBD1 (6 bases). The CDR3 consists of 15 residues. V was cut by 7 bases and J by 3 bases, with 19 bases left in between. The germline V gene encodes CDR1 SQVTM and CDR2 ANQGSEA.

The chain is built from TRBV5-1 and TRBJ1-2, with 7 bases matching TRBD1. CDR1 is SGHRS and CDR2 is YFSETQ in the germline V gene. The CDR3 runs to 14 residues. Trimming removed 2 bases from V and 5 bases from J; junction bases left unmatched: 6. CDR3 amino acids: CASSLRDSAYGYTF. DNA for the CDR3: TGCGCCAGCAGCTTACGGGACAGTGCATATGGCTACACCTTC.

V usage is TRBV3-1 (or the pseudogene TRBV3-2) and J usage is TRBJ2-2, with D possibly called TRBD1 or TRBD2 (6 bases each). This CDR3 is 16 amino acids long. Germline V gene sequence: CDR1 LGHDT, CDR2 YNNKEL (reference sequence). Between the trimmed V and J ends, which lost 1 base and 4 bases, there was a span of 13 bases. The CDR3 DNA sequence: TGTGCCAGCAGCCAAGGTTCGGGGGCCACCACCGGGGAGCTGTTTTTT. It encodes CASSQGSGATTGELFF.

The chain links TRBV7-3 to TRBJ2-1; TRBD2 matches at 7 bases. CDR1 is SGHTA, CDR2 FQGTGA, per germline. This CDR3 region has 12 residues. J gave up 10 bases and V 3 bases, and 3 bases lay outside the gene matches. The CDR3 sequence is CASSFERGEQFF. The CDR3 DNA is TGTGCCAGCAGCTTTGAGCGGGGCGAGCAGTTCTTC.

The chain carries TRBV9 and TRBJ1-5; unclear D gene. CDR3 length: 14 amino acids. Deletions cut 0 bases from V and 1 base from J, with 5 bases between. The germline V gene has CDR1 SGDLS and CDR2 YYNGEE. The CDR3 sequence: CASSVGRSNQPQHF. In nucleotides, the CDR3 is TGTGCCAGCAGCGTAGGCAGGAGCAATCAGCCCCAGCATTTT. The variable domain in full, completed from reference TRBV9 and TRBJ1-5, reads DSGVTQTPKHLITATGQRVTLRCSPRSGDLSVYWYQQSLDQGLQFLIQYYNGEERAKGNILERFSAQQFPDLHSELNLSSLELGDSALYFCASSVGRSNQPQHFGDGTRLSIL.

This chain's CDR3 is CASRPPGQPNEQFF. CDR3 bases: TGTGCCAGCAGGCCTCCGGGACAACCGAATGAGCAGTTCTTC. V usage is TRBV6-5 and J usage is TRBJ2-1, with D possibly being TRBD1 (6 bases). The CDR3 sequence is 14 residues long. Trimming cost V 6 bases and J 7 bases, with 16 bases left between them. Germline CDR1 is MNHEY and CDR2 is SVGAGI.

A single count supports this clone. The chain uses TRBV28 and TRBJ2-1; 10 bases map to TRBD2. The germline CDR1 and CDR2 sequences are MDHEN and SYDVKM. The J segment lost 6 bases and the V segment lost 3 bases, leaving 2 bases of the junction unmatched. The CDR3 consists of 14 residues. DNA for the CDR3: TGTGCCAGCAGTTTGTGGACTAGCGGCAATGAGCAGTTCTTC. Translation gives CASSLWTSGNEQFF.

V is TRBV7-2 and J is TRBJ1-2, with D possibly matching TRBD1 (5 bases). V was cut by 3 bases and J by 4 bases, with 12 bases left in between. This CDR3 has 14 residues. Per germline, CDR1 SGHTA and CDR2 FQGNSA. The CDR3 here is CASSLGSGTYGYTF. CDR3 bases: TGTGCCAGCAGCTTGGGATCGGGGACCTATGGCTACACCTTC.

The rearrangement links TRBV19 to TRBJ1-2; 7 bases match TRBD1. V lost 6 bases to trimming and J lost 3 bases; unmatched junction nucleotides: 13. The germline gives CDR1 LNHDA, CDR2 SQIVND (reference sequence). The CDR3 is 16 amino acids. The CDR3: CASSRVDRVSDYGYTF. CDR3 coding DNA: TGTGCCAGTAGCAGGGTTGACAGGGTATCGGACTATGGCTACACCTTC.

The V and J genes are TRBV19 and TRBJ2-2; D gene ambiguous. There are 15 residues in the CDR3. Germline assignment: CDR1 LNHDA and CDR2 SQIVND (reference sequence). Trimming shortened V by 3 bases and J by 7 bases, and 15 bases separated the two germline ends. CDR3 sequence reads: CASSIGFRISGELFF. DNA for the CDR3: TGTGCCAGTAGTATTGGGTTCAGGATCAGCGGGGAGCTGTTTTTT.

The chain couples TRBV5-4 to TRBJ1-5; D ambiguous. Trimming stripped 3 bases from V and 4 bases from J, with 14 bases between. Germline lookup yields CDR1 SGHNT and CDR2 YYREEE (reference sequence). There are 15 residues in the CDR3. The CDR3 loop reads CASSSGGQLNQPQHF. The CDR3, as DNA: TGTGCCAGCAGCTCTGGAGGGCAGCTAAATCAGCCCCAGCATTTT.

V is TRBV7-9 and J is TRBJ1-2; 8 bases line up with TRBD1. The CDR3 consists of 12 residues. V was clipped by 1 base and J by 13 bases; unmatched bases: 5. Germline lookup yields CDR1 SEHNR and CDR2 FQNEAQ (reference sequence). DNA for the CDR3: TGTGCCAGCAGCTTAGTTCAGGGGGCTTTCACCTTC. Amino acid sequence: CASSLVQGAFTF.

The rearrangement links TRBV10-3 to TRBJ2-1, with 8 positions matching TRBD2. V shed 4 bases, J shed 7 bases, and the junction held 9 bases outside the gene matches. Germline-derived CDR1 and CDR2 are ENHRY and SYGVKD. The CDR3 is made up of 15 amino acids. The CDR3 region is CAISVGSGGQNEQFF. The DNA of the CDR3 is TGTGCCATCAGTGTTGGGAGCGGGGGCCAAAATGAGCAGTTCTTC.

V and J are TRBV6-5 and TRBJ2-3; a possible D gene is TRBD2 (6 bases). CDR3 length equals 14 residues. V lost 7 bases to trimming and J lost 4 bases, with 15 bases between them. CDR1 and CDR2 from the germline V gene are MNHEY and SVGAGI. CDR3 nucleotides: TGTGCCAGCACCATGACTAGTAGGCCAGATACGCAGTATTTT. Its protein is CASTMTSRPDTQYF.

This chain connects TRBV18 to TRBJ2-5; the D gene is possibly TRBD1 (6 bases). Per germline, CDR1 KGHSH and CDR2 LQKENI. V was trimmed by 0 bases and J by 5 bases, leaving 10 bases between them. CDR3 size: 14 residues. In DNA form, the CDR3 reads TGTGCCAGCTCACCACCAGGGGGTGCGGAGACCCAGTACTTC. Translating it yields CASSPPGGAETQYF.

V and J are TRBV12-3 or TRBV12-4 and TRBJ1-1; unclear D gene. With 3 bases removed from V and 7 bases from J, the gap between germline ends came to 9 bases. The CDR3 loop spans 12 amino acids. As DNA, the CDR3 is TGTGCCAGCAGTTTCGGGGTTGGTGAAGCTTTCTTT. Translated: CASSFGVGEAFF.

CDR3 protein: CASSGPGSYGYTF. CDR3 nucleotides: TGTGCCAGCAGTGGGCCCGGGAGCTATGGCTACACCTTC. This chain links TRBV6-4 with TRBJ1-2, with D hard to call. CDR1 MRHNA and CDR2 SNTAGT come from the germline V gene. This CDR3 region has 13 residues. V was cut by 4 bases and J by 4 bases, with 10 bases left in between.

The rearrangement links TRBV3-1 (or the pseudogene TRBV3-2) to TRBJ2-1, with 12 positions matching TRBD2. CDR3 size: 15 residues. Germline loops: CDR1 LGHDT, CDR2 YNNKEL (reference sequence). The V segment lost 2 bases and the J segment 6 bases; nucleotides outside the gene matches: 2. This CDR3 is CASSQLAGGGNEQFF. The DNA for the CDR3 is TGTGCCAGCAGCCAACTAGCGGGAGGGGGCAATGAGCAGTTCTTC.

The chain recombines TRBV18 with TRBJ1-1; TRBD1 might be the D (5 bases). Trimming shortened V by 0 bases and J by 0 bases, and 11 bases separated the two germline ends. Germline CDR1 KGHSH, CDR2 LQKENI. The CDR3 runs to 16 residues. CDR3 DNA: TGTGCCAGCTCACCACCGACGGGACCTCTGAACACTGAAGCTTTCTTT. Its translation is CASSPPTGPLNTEAFF.

This chain joins TRBV6-5 and TRBJ2-3; 8 nucleotides line up with TRBD2. V shed 8 bases, J shed 2 bases, and the junction held 6 bases outside the gene matches. The CDR3 is 14 amino acids. The germline gives CDR1 MNHEY, CDR2 SVGAGI. The CDR3 spells CASWRRGDTDTQYF. The CDR3, as DNA: TGTGCCAGCTGGCGGCGGGGGGACACAGATACGCAGTATTTT.

The count of this clone is one. This chain uses TRBV28 with TRBJ2-2; no clear D. Germline CDR1 MDHEN, CDR2 SYDVKM. V gave up 7 bases and J gave up 0 bases, with 9 bases separating them. The CDR3 length is 14 residues. Here the CDR3 reads CASNRRSNTGELFF. CDR3 coding DNA: TGTGCCAGCAATCGGCGATCGAACACCGGGGAGCTGTTTTTT. Full variable domain (remainder filled in from reference TRBV28 and TRBJ2-2): DVKVTQSSRYLVKRTGEKVFLECVQDMDHENMFWYRQDPGLGLRLIYFSYDVKMKEKGDIPEGYSVSREKKERFSLILESASTNQTSMYLCASNRRSNTGELFFGEGSRLTVL.

This clone has just one count. The chain uses TRBV16 and TRBJ1-4; D is uncertain. The CDR3 has 15 residues. The V end was cut by 2 bases, the J end by 5 bases, with 12 bases between. Germline CDR1 is KGHSY and CDR2 is FQNENV. The CDR3 nucleotides are TGTGCCAGCAGCCAAACCAGATCAGCGAATGAAAAACTGTTTTTT. It translates to CASSQTRSANEKLFF. The whole variable domain, remainder taken from reference TRBV16 and TRBJ1-4, is GEEVAQTPKHLVRGEGQKAKLYCAPIKGHSYVFWYQQVLKNEFKFLISFQNENVFDETGMPKERFSAKCLPNSPCSLEIQATKLEDSAVYFCASSQTRSANEKLFFGSGTQLSVL.

V gene TRBV6-5 combines with J gene TRBJ1-1; possible D gene TRBD1, 5 bases. The germline gives CDR1 MNHEY, CDR2 SVGAGI. The V end was cut by 5 bases, the J end by 0 bases, with 13 bases between. The CDR3 consists of 15 residues. CDR3 sequence: CASSPRTRVNTEAFF. The CDR3 nucleotides read TGTGCCAGCAGTCCTCGGACACGAGTGAACACTGAAGCTTTCTTT.

V usage is TRBV11-3 and J usage is TRBJ1-4; D unresolved. Germline assignment: CDR1 SGHNT and CDR2 YENEEA. The V gene lost 1 base and the J gene lost 4 bases, with 7 bases spanning the gap. CDR3 length: 14 residues. As DNA, the CDR3 is TGTGCCAGCAGCTTAGCCCACAGTAATGAAAAACTGTTTTTT. This encodes CASSLAHSNEKLFF.

The chain recombines TRBV9 with TRBJ1-6, with D perhaps TRBD1 (5 bases). CDR3 length: 16 residues. Trimming shortened V by 4 bases and J by 6 bases, and 17 bases separated the two germline ends. Germline CDR1 reads SGDLS; CDR2 reads YYNGEE. The chain's CDR3 is CASSPRPGGVNSPLHF. The CDR3 region has the DNA TGTGCCAGCAGCCCCAGACCCGGAGGGGTTAATTCACCCCTCCACTTT.

This clone occurred once. The chain has TRBV10-3 and TRBJ1-1; D ambiguous. CDR1 and CDR2 from the germline V gene are ENHRY and SYGVKD. The CDR3 consists of 14 residues. Trimming took 3 bases from V and 3 from J, leaving 11 bases between them. CDR3 loop: CAISESGVHTEAFF. In DNA form, the CDR3 reads TGTGCCATCAGTGAATCAGGAGTACACACTGAAGCTTTCTTT.

The chain joins TRBV28 to TRBJ2-7, with TRBD2 as a possible D gene (6 bases). CDR1 and CDR2 from the germline V gene are MDHEN and SYDVKM. The CDR3 has 16 amino acids. V lost 5 bases, J lost 3 bases, and 20 bases lay in between. The CDR3 loop reads CASSPLEASAHYEQYF. The CDR3 DNA is TGTGCCAGCAGTCCCCTTGAGGCTAGCGCTCACTACGAGCAGTACTTC.

This clone was recorded only once. CDR3 loop: CATSDSGQGGDEQYF. In DNA, the CDR3 is TGTGCCACCAGTGATTCGGGACAGGGAGGAGATGAGCAGTACTTC. This chain connects TRBV24-1 to TRBJ2-7, with 9 positions matching TRBD1. The V gene's germline CDR1 is KGHDR and CDR2 SFDVKD. V lost 2 bases and J lost 7; bases outside the gene matches: 8. This CDR3 region has 15 residues.

This sequence joins TRBV3-1 (or the pseudogene TRBV3-2) and TRBJ2-1; 7 nucleotides line up with TRBD2. After removal of 3 bases from V and 8 bases from J, the junction contained 10 bases not matched to a gene. The CDR3 extends over 15 amino acids. CDR1 LGHDT and CDR2 YNNKEL come from the germline V gene (reference sequence). CDR3 residues: CASSQGTTAGDEQFF. In DNA form, the CDR3 reads TGTGCCAGCAGCCAGGGGACTACCGCGGGAGATGAGCAGTTCTTC.

This clone was observed a single time. The chain couples TRBV27 to TRBJ1-4, with D unclear. CDR3 length: 11 amino acids. From germline, CDR1 is MNHEY and CDR2 SMNVEV (reference sequence). V was shortened by 6 bases and J by 7 bases, with 6 bases between the two germline ends. CDR3 bases: TGTGCCAGCAGGGGAGGTGAAAAACTGTTTTTT. This sequence encodes CASRGGEKLFF.

The chain combines TRBV4-3 with TRBJ1-3, with 7 bases fitting TRBD1. Germline CDR1 LGHNA, CDR2 YSLEER. After removal of 1 base from V and 3 bases from J, the junction contained 3 bases not matched to a gene. CDR3 length: 15 residues. The CDR3, as DNA: TGCGCCAGCAGCCAAGGGGACAGCGATGGAAACACCATATATTTT. This codes for CASSQGDSDGNTIYF.